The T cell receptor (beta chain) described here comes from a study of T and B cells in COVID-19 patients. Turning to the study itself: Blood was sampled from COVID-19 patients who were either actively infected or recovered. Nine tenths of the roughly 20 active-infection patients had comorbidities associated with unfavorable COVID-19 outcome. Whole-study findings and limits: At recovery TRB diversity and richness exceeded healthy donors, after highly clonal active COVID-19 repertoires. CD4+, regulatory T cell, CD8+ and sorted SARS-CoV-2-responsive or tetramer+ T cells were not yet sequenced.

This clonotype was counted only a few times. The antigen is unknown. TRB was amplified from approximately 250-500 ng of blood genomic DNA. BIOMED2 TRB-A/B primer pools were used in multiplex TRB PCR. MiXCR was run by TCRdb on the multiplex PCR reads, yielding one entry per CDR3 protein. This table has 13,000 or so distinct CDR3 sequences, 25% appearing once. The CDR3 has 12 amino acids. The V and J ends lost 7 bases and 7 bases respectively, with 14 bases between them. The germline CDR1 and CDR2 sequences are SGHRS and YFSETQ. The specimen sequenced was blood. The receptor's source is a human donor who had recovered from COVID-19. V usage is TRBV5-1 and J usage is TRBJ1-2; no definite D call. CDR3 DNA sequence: TGCGCCAGCCGTCAACCCCCCCTTGGCTACACCTTC. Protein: CASRQPPLGYTF.